The T cell receptor (beta chain) described here comes from a study of Graves' ophthalmopathy and Graves' hyperthyroidism. Notes on the study in general: The blood repertoire also included most expanded thyroid clonotypes above 0.001 frequency.

The V end lost 0 bases, the J end lost 5 bases, and 14 bases lay between the germline ends. The CDR3 contains 16 residues. The germline V gene has CDR1 MNHEY and CDR2 SVGAGI. This clonotype was picked up many times. The antigen is unknown. RNA transcripts yielded amplified TCR beta CDR3 regions. HTBI-primed RT-PCR formed the first round, and a multiplex PCR formed the second. TCRdb itself ran the multiplex PCR reads through MiXCR, one entry per CDR3 protein. The sample includes under 200,000 distinct CDR3 sequences, 30% to 45% of them seen just once. The sequenced sample consisted of peripheral blood. The source of this sequence is a woman between 40 and 50 years old with Graves' ophthalmopathy. The chain has TRBV6-5 and TRBJ2-4, with D uncertain. The DNA of the CDR3 is TGTGCCAGCAGTTACTCATACTCAGGTCCCCAAAACATTCAGTACTTC. Its translation is CASSYSYSGPQNIQYF.